A selection of T cell receptor beta chains follows, all from one sample in a study of T cell repertoires in cytomegalovirus infection. Each CDR3 protein is one row after TCRdb ran MiXCR on the reads. In the table there are about 900,000 distinct CDR3 sequences, around 29% of which are singletons. Which antigens these TCRs recognize remains unknown. Sequences were derived from cultured CD8+ T cells from PBMCs, sampled from culture after CMV antigen stimulation. All receptors come from a human donor in good health (CMV status not recorded). Some clones in this sample may be carry-over from other donors' samples. Both conserved end residues are part of each CDR3. D genes are given only for firm matches. Clone size is given for some rows only: seen once, a few or many times, or a class if the clone is expanded.

d_gene: NA; j_gene: TRBJ1-5; v_gene: TRBV6-5; abundance: few; CDR3aa: CASSARDRNQPQHF; CDR3nt: TGTGCCAGCAGTGCCAGGGATCGCAATCAGCCCCAGCATTTT
d_gene: TRBD2; j_gene: TRBJ2-3; v_gene: TRBV9; abundance: NA; CDR3aa: CASSDSTSEDTDTQYF; CDR3nt: TGTGCCAGCAGCGACTCGACTAGCGAGGACACAGATACGCAGTATTTT
d_gene: NA; j_gene: TRBJ2-1; v_gene: TRBV7-6; abundance: NA; CDR3aa: CASSLAGGGGVF; CDR3nt: TGTGCCAGCAGCTTAGCAGGGGGCGGGGGTGTCTTC
d_gene: TRBD2; j_gene: TRBJ2-1; v_gene: TRBV7-2; abundance: many; CDR3aa: CASSFTSGGDNEQFF; CDR3nt: TGTGCCAGCAGCTTTACCAGCGGGGGAGACAATGAGCAGTTCTTC
d_gene: NA; j_gene: TRBJ2-1; v_gene: TRBV13; abundance: few; CDR3aa: CASSSNPPGYNEQFF; CDR3nt: TGTGCCAGCAGCTCCAATCCTCCGGGTTACAATGAGCAGTTCTTC
d_gene: NA; j_gene: TRBJ2-7; v_gene: TRBV29-1; abundance: few; CDR3aa: CSAGTQKGEQYF; CDR3nt: TGCAGCGCCGGGACCCAAAAGGGGGAGCAGTACTTC
d_gene: TRBD1; j_gene: TRBJ2-1; v_gene: TRBV5-1; abundance: NA; CDR3aa: CASSTRQGWGNEQFF; CDR3nt: TGCGCCAGCAGCACCAGACAGGGTTGGGGTAATGAGCAGTTCTTC
d_gene: NA; j_gene: TRBJ1-5; v_gene: TRBV7-9; abundance: NA; CDR3aa: CASHNGVNQPQHF; CDR3nt: TGTGCCAGCCATAACGGGGTAAATCAGCCCCAGCATTTT
d_gene: NA; j_gene: TRBJ2-7; v_gene: TRBV12-3/TRBV12-4; abundance: NA; CDR3aa: CASSLTGSTYEQYF; CDR3nt: TGTGCCAGCAGTTTAACCGGGTCTACCTACGAGCAGTACTTC
d_gene: TRBD1; j_gene: TRBJ2-7; v_gene: TRBV5-1; abundance: NA; CDR3aa: CASSLVVGTGYEQYF; CDR3nt: TGCGCCAGCAGCTTGGTCGTGGGGACAGGATACGAGCAGTACTTC
d_gene: NA; j_gene: TRBJ1-3; v_gene: TRBV7-9; abundance: NA; CDR3aa: CAGPLGHSGNTIYF; CDR3nt: TGTGCCGGCCCCCTAGGCCACTCTGGAAACACCATATATTTT
d_gene: TRBD2; j_gene: TRBJ2-5; v_gene: TRBV4-1; abundance: few; CDR3aa: CASSHRLAGEETQYF; CDR3nt: TGCGCCAGCAGCCATCGACTAGCGGGGGAAGAGACCCAGTACTTC
d_gene: TRBD1; j_gene: TRBJ1-4; v_gene: TRBV5-8; abundance: once; CDR3aa: CASSLAWGTGDDDATNEKLFF; CDR3nt: TGTGCCAGCAGCTTGGCCTGGGGGACAGGGGACGACGATGCAACTAATGAAAAACTGTTTTTT
d_gene: NA; j_gene: TRBJ2-4; v_gene: TRBV9; abundance: NA; CDR3aa: CASSSGLKNIQYF; CDR3nt: TGTGCCAGCAGCTCGGGACTCAAAAACATTCAGTACTTC